Shown below are 31 T cell receptor beta chains from a single sample sequenced in a study of T cells after yellow fever vaccination. TCRdb re-called the 5' RACE reads with MiXCR, one entry per CDR3 protein. The repertoire holds over 300,000 distinct CDR3 sequences, with about 3.5% as singletons. The sequencing used PBMCs, collected on the day of the yellow fever booster vaccination. Receptors originate from a man aged 18 to 35 who received the YFV17D yellow fever vaccine.

A few counts support this clonotype. The rearrangement joins TRBV20-1 to TRBJ1-4; TRBD1 is a possible D gene (6 bases). Deletions cut 0 bases from V and 2 bases from J, with 10 bases between. The germline CDR1 and CDR2 sequences are DFQATT and SNEGSKA (reference sequence). The CDR3 consists of 15 residues. In DNA form, the CDR3 reads TGCAGTGCTAGAGATGCGGGGGCTACTAATGAAAAACTGTTTTTT. Residues: CSARDAGATNEKLFF.

For this clonotype: A much larger clone differs by one base, so this may be a read error. The CDR3 DNA is TGCAGCGTTCTGGAGTACACCGGGGAGCTGTTTTTT. The encoded protein is CSVLEYTGELFF. The rearrangement uses TRBV29-1 and TRBJ2-2; D uncertain. The germline V and J ends were trimmed by 5 bases and 3 bases, with 7 bases remaining between them. CDR3 length: 12 residues. CDR1 is SQVTM and CDR2 is ANQGSEA in the germline V gene.

This clonotype showed up many times. The chain combines TRBV9 with TRBJ2-3; weak D call: TRBD2 (5 bases). The CDR3 has 14 amino acids. Germline CDR1 reads SGDLS; CDR2 reads YYNGEE. V shed 0 bases and J shed 6 bases, with 11 bases lying between them. The CDR3 loop reads CASSVVPSPDTQYF. For the CDR3, the DNA is TGTGCCAGCAGCGTAGTGCCTAGCCCGGATACGCAGTATTTT.

This clonotype has a single count. This chain links TRBV10-3 with TRBJ2-6; D possibly corresponds to TRBD2 (6 bases). Germline V CDR1 and CDR2: ENHRY, SYGVKD. V lost 10 bases to trimming and J lost 8 bases, with 15 bases between them. The CDR3 totals 13 residues. DNA for the CDR3: TGTGCCACCCGGGCGGAGGGGCCCAACGTCCTGACTTTC. Amino acids: CATRAEGPNVLTF.

The table lists this clonotype with many counts. This chain uses TRBV11-2 with TRBJ2-5; 7 positions agree with TRBD1. V lost 3 bases to trimming and J lost 1 base; unmatched junction nucleotides: 2. Per germline, CDR1 SGHAT and CDR2 FQNNGV. The CDR3 contains 14 residues. In DNA, the CDR3 is TGTGCCAGCAGCTTTAACAGGGGCCAAGAGACCCAGTACTTC. Amino acid sequence: CASSFNRGQETQYF. Based on the CDR3 plus reference TRBV11-2 and TRBJ2-5, the full variable domain is EAGVAQSPRYKIIEKRQSVAFWCNPISGHATLYWYQQILGQGPKLLIQFQNNGVVDDSQLPKDRFSAERLKGVDSTLKIQPAKLEDSAVYLCASSFNRGQETQYFGPGTRLLVL.

This clonotype was recorded a few times. The rearrangement links TRBV12-3 or TRBV12-4 to TRBJ2-3, with 7 bases identical to TRBD2. This CDR3 spans 13 amino acids. The trim removed 5 bases at V and 4 bases at J, leaving 3 bases unmatched. DNA of the CDR3: TGTGCCAGCAGTCGGGACTATTCAGATACGCAGTATTTT. Amino acids: CASSRDYSDTQYF.

This clonotype turned up a few times. This sequence joins TRBV20-1 and TRBJ2-1; D may be TRBD1 (6 bases). V lost 1 base and J lost 10, with 20 bases in between. This CDR3 region has 15 residues. Germline V gene data show CDR1 as DFQATT and CDR2 as SNEGSKA (reference sequence). CDR3 amino acids: CSARGWYRDPSEQFF. The DNA of the CDR3 is TGCAGTGCTAGAGGTTGGTACAGGGACCCCAGCGAGCAGTTCTTC.

This clonotype occurred many times. The J gene is TRBJ1-1, the V gene TRBV6-1; D is undetermined. CDR3 size: 13 residues. Germline V lookup: CDR1 MNHNS, CDR2 SASEGT. The V gene lost 11 bases and the J gene lost 8 bases, with 21 bases spanning the gap. Here the CDR3 reads CAGSKVGNSEAFF. The CDR3 region has the DNA TGTGCCGGCTCAAAAGTAGGGAACTCGGAAGCTTTCTTT.

The chain links TRBV5-5 to TRBJ2-5; D gene uncertain. The CDR3 has 11 residues. Germline V gene lookup returns CDR1 SGHKS and CDR2 YYEKEE (reference sequence). V lost 3 bases and J lost 9, with 9 bases in between. CDR3 sequence reads: CASSSSPPQYF. CDR3 nucleotides: TGTGCCAGCAGCTCCTCCCCCCCCCAGTACTTC.

This chain connects TRBV24-1 to TRBJ2-1; TRBD2 agrees at 15 bases. The CDR3 is 17 amino acids. With 2 bases clipped from V and 7 bases from J, the junction kept 5 bases outside the gene matches. In germline, CDR1 is KGHDR, CDR2 SFDVKD. CDR3 sequence: CATSDSPGTSGGNEQFF. The CDR3, as DNA: TGTGCCACCAGTGATTCTCCCGGGACTAGCGGGGGGAATGAGCAGTTCTTC.

The rearrangement joins TRBV5-6 to TRBJ1-4, with D unclear. V was shortened by 4 bases and J by 6 bases, with 7 bases between the two germline ends. The length of the CDR3 is 12 residues. Germline V gene data show CDR1 as SGHDT and CDR2 as YYEEEE. The chain's CDR3 is CASSGPDEKLFF. In DNA, the CDR3 is TGTGCCAGCAGCGGACCCGATGAAAAACTGTTTTTT.

The V gene is TRBV5-4, the J gene TRBJ2-1; TRBD1 or TRBD2 may be the D gene (5 bases each). The CDR3 has 14 amino acids. V gave up 4 bases and J gave up 8 bases, with 16 bases separating them. Germline V gene lookup returns CDR1 SGHNT and CDR2 YYREEE (reference sequence). The CDR3 DNA is TGTGCCAGCAGCCCCGGGACCCCCGGGTATGAGCAGTTCTTC. Protein product: CASSPGTPGYEQFF.

This clonotype has a count of ten or more. V is TRBV5-6 and J is TRBJ2-1; unclear D gene. Germline V gives CDR1 SGHDT, CDR2 YYEEEE. V lost 5 bases and J lost 15, with 12 bases in between. The CDR3 runs to 10 residues. In DNA, the CDR3 is TGTGCCAGCAGTGCCACGGATCCGTTCTTC. Protein: CASSATDPFF.

In its sample, this clonotype was seen many times. The chain combines TRBV4-3 with TRBJ2-1, with D maybe TRBD1 (5 bases). This CDR3 spans 15 amino acids. Germline CDR1 is LGHNA and CDR2 is YSLEER. V was pared by 1 base and J by 6 bases, with 13 bases between. The CDR3 protein is CASSQGQGSPNEQFF. The CDR3 DNA follows: TGCGCCAGCAGCCAAGGCCAGGGTAGCCCCAATGAGCAGTTCTTC.

This clonotype was detected ten times or more. The rearrangement uses TRBV5-1 and TRBJ2-3, with D unclear. CDR3 size: 15 residues. The V end was cut by 1 base, the J end by 0 bases, with 9 bases between. Looked up from germline, CDR1 is SGHRS and CDR2 is YFSETQ. CDR3 coding DNA: TGCGCCAGCAGCTTGAATCGGGCGAGCACAGATACGCAGTATTTT. Protein: CASSLNRASTDTQYF.

The table lists this clonotype with many counts. V usage is TRBV15 and J usage is TRBJ2-5; TRBD2 matches 11 bases. Germline trimming cut 1 base from V and 2 bases from J; bases unmatched to any gene: 6. The germline V gene has CDR1 LNHNV and CDR2 YYDKDF (reference sequence). This CDR3 has 17 amino acids. The CDR3 sequence: CATSRVGASGGQETQYF. CDR3 DNA: TGTGCCACCAGCAGAGTGGGGGCTAGCGGGGGGCAAGAGACCCAGTACTTC.

The rearrangement links TRBV11-2 to TRBJ1-1; D not certain. Trimming removed 3 bases from V and 0 bases from J, with 8 bases in between. Germline-derived CDR1 and CDR2 are SGHAT and FQNNGV. The CDR3 has 14 residues. This CDR3 reads CASSFSSMNTEAFF. The CDR3 coding sequence is TGTGCCAGCAGCTTCAGTAGCATGAACACTGAAGCTTTCTTT.

The table lists this clonotype with a few counts. The chain combines TRBV12-3 or TRBV12-4 with TRBJ2-3; possibly TRBD1 for D (5 bases). Trimming shortened V by 2 bases and J by 2 bases, and 11 bases separated the two germline ends. CDR3 length: 15 residues. The chain's CDR3 is CASSLRQRDTDTQYF. The CDR3 coding sequence is TGTGCCAGCAGTTTACGACAGCGAGACACAGATACGCAGTATTTT.

This clonotype occurred many times. The chain has TRBV28 and TRBJ2-1; D is uncertain. Germline CDR1 and CDR2: MDHEN and SYDVKM. The CDR3 is 10 amino acids. V was cut by 6 bases and J by 8 bases, with 5 bases left in between. Here the CDR3 reads CASRGHEQFF. CDR3 nucleotide sequence: TGTGCCAGCAGGGGCCATGAGCAGTTCTTC.

This clonotype was seen many times. The chain uses TRBV7-9 and TRBJ1-5, with TRBD1 matching 7 bases. Germline-derived CDR1 and CDR2 are SEHNR and FQNEAQ (reference sequence). The CDR3 covers 15 residues. Trimming took 0 bases from V and 2 from J; bases not matched to a gene: 1. As DNA, the CDR3 is TGTGCCAGCAGCTTAGCTACAGGGGGCAATCAGCCCCAGCATTTT. Residues: CASSLATGGNQPQHF.

This clonotype has only one observation. The chain recombines TRBV5-1 with TRBJ2-3; unclear D gene. The V end lost 0 bases, the J end lost 7 bases, and 12 bases lay between the germline ends. The length of the CDR3 is 14 residues. Germline V gene lookup returns CDR1 SGHRS and CDR2 YFSETQ. The CDR3, as DNA: TGCGCCAGCAGCTTGGGGGTGTCAAAGAATACGCAGTATTTT. This sequence encodes CASSLGVSKNTQYF.

The chain links TRBV6-2 or TRBV6-3 to TRBJ2-7; 7 bases align to TRBD1. Germline CDR1 is MNHEY and CDR2 is SVGEGT. V trimming: 5 bases; J trimming: 3 bases; junction bases outside the gene matches: 4. The CDR3 extends over 13 amino acids. CDR3 residues: CASSEDRFYEQYF. The CDR3 DNA is TGTGCCAGCAGTGAGGACAGGTTCTACGAGCAGTACTTC.

The chain carries TRBV15 and TRBJ1-5; 9 bases line up with TRBD1. V was pared by 2 bases and J by 7 bases, with 12 bases of the junction left unmatched. The CDR3 covers 17 residues. The germline V gene encodes CDR1 LNHNV and CDR2 YYDKDF (reference sequence). CDR3 DNA: TGTGCCACCAGCAGACAAATTTACAGGGGGCCGCGACAGCCCCAGCATTTT. Residues: CATSRQIYRGPRQPQHF.

This clonotype was recorded at least ten times. The chain combines TRBV15 with TRBJ2-7; no clear D gene. Trimming pared 0 bases from V and 7 bases from J, leaving 10 bases between. CDR1 LNHNV and CDR2 YYDKDF come from the germline V gene (reference sequence). This CDR3 region has 13 residues. The CDR3 nucleotides read TGTGCCACCAGCAGAGATTTATCTCGAGAGCAGTACTTC. It specifies CATSRDLSREQYF.

Only a few counts were recorded for this clonotype. This CDR3 is CASSSGLSNYGYTF. The CDR3 bases are TGCGCCAGCAGCTCGGGCCTTTCTAACTATGGCTACACCTTC. The rearrangement joins TRBV5-1 to TRBJ1-2; D gene uncertain. Trimming removed 3 bases from V and 0 bases from J, with 9 bases in between. The CDR3 is made up of 14 amino acids. Germline CDR1 SGHRS, CDR2 YFSETQ.

This clonotype was found many times. The chain is built from TRBV7-2 and TRBJ2-1; 8 positions agree with TRBD2. Germline V lookup: CDR1 SGHTA, CDR2 FQGNSA. Trimming at V came to 5 bases and at J to 6 bases, leaving 6 bases not matched to a gene. CDR3 length: 14 amino acids. The CDR3 spells CASSEGLAINEQFF. The CDR3 DNA reads as TGTGCCAGCAGCGAAGGACTAGCCATCAATGAGCAGTTCTTC.

There are a few counts of this clonotype. The genes are TRBV12-5 and TRBJ2-1; D perhaps matches TRBD1 (6 bases). From germline, CDR1 is LGHNT and CDR2 FRNRAP. Trimming removed 6 bases from V and 7 bases from J, with 13 bases in between. The CDR3 runs 13 residues. CDR3 sequence reads: CASGKQGSNEQFF. CDR3 coding DNA: TGTGCTAGTGGAAAACAGGGATCGAATGAGCAGTTCTTC.

In this sample, this clonotype turned up many times. The chain combines TRBV5-1 with TRBJ2-2, with a possible D match to TRBD1 (5 bases). V was shortened by 6 bases and J by 4 bases, with 10 bases between the two germline ends. Germline-derived CDR1 and CDR2 are SGHRS and YFSETQ. The CDR3 extends over 13 amino acids. The CDR3 loop is CASNQGVTGELFF. The CDR3 region has the DNA TGCGCCAGCAATCAAGGGGTCACCGGGGAGCTGTTTTTT. The full variable domain, its missing parts supplied by reference TRBV5-1 and TRBJ2-2, is KAGVTQTPRYLIKTRGQQVTLSCSPISGHRSVSWYQQTPGQGLQFLFEYFSETQRNKGNFPGRFSGRQFSNSRSEMNVSTLELGDSALYLCASNQGVTGELFFGEGSRLTVL.

This clonotype was seen at least ten times. The chain carries TRBV10-3 and TRBJ2-7; no definite D call. The CDR3 has 12 amino acids. Germline-derived CDR1 and CDR2 are ENHRY and SYGVKD. Trimming shortened V by 6 bases and J by 6 bases, and 12 bases separated the two germline ends. The CDR3 is CAIRDELSEQYV. For the CDR3, the DNA is TGTGCCATCAGAGATGAACTCTCCGAGCAGTACGTC.

This clonotype was seen a few times. The rearrangement joins TRBV10-3 to TRBJ2-2; D might be TRBD2 (7 bases). The CDR3 extends over 15 amino acids. Between the trimmed V and J ends, which lost 8 bases and 0 bases, there was a span of 13 bases. CDR1 is ENHRY and CDR2 is SYGVKD in the germline V gene. For the CDR3, the DNA is TGTGCCATCGGGGGGGCCAGGGCGAACACCGGGGAGCTGTTTTTT. This codes for CAIGGARANTGELFF.

This clonotype was picked up a small number of times. The chain couples TRBV20-1 to TRBJ2-7; D might be TRBD1 or TRBD2, each matching 5 bases. The V gene lost 5 bases and the J gene lost 3 bases, with 11 bases spanning the gap. Germline loops: CDR1 DFQATT, CDR2 SNEGSKA (reference sequence). The CDR3 has 12 amino acids. The CDR3 loop is CSAAQGDYEQYV. Written as DNA, the CDR3 is TGCAGTGCTGCGCAGGGAGACTACGAGCAGTACGTC.